These 11 T cell receptor beta chains were all obtained from the same sample, sequenced in a study of blood T cell repertoires in COVID-19. This table comes from immunoSEQ multiplex PCR, and its TCRdb copy is limited to in-frame clones, with some not included. Counted here are a few hundred thousand clones, approximately 85% occurring once; the ten biggest clones make up roughly 2.2%. Sequences were obtained from PBMCs or T cells enriched from blood (not recorded which). These receptor sequences come from a young man who had recovered from COVID-19.

About this clone: Different DNA sequences within this sample yield the same CDR3. The chain recombines TRBV15 with TRBJ1-1; D may be TRBD1 (5 bases). The germline V gene has CDR1 LNHNV and CDR2 YYDKDF (reference sequence). Trimming removed 0 bases at V and 5 bases at J, with 7 bases between. The CDR3 runs to 13 residues. CDR3 coding DNA: TGTGCCACCAGCAGAGAGGGGGGGACTGAAGCTTTCTTT. This translates into CATSREGGTEAFF. Supplemented by reference TRBV15 and TRBJ1-1, the full variable domain reads DAMVIQNPRYQVTQFGKPVTLSCSQTLNHNVMYWYQQKSSQAPKLLFHYYDKDFNNEADTPDNFQSRRPNTSFCFLDIRSPGLGDTAMYLCATSREGGTEAFFGQGTRLTVV.

The chain links TRBV4-1 to TRBJ1-1; 8 bases map to TRBD1. Germline V gene data show CDR1 as MGHRA and CDR2 as YSYEKL. The ends lost 2 bases at V and 3 bases at J; junction bases unmatched: 11. The CDR3 length is 17 residues. This chain's CDR3 is CASSQFDRGVGDTEAFF. In DNA, the CDR3 is TGCGCCAGCAGCCAATTCGACAGGGGCGTGGGGGACACTGAAGCTTTCTTT.

This chain links TRBV7-8 with TRBJ1-1; maybe TRBD1 (5 bases). In germline, CDR1 is SGHVS, CDR2 FQNEAQ. Trimming shortened V by 5 bases and J by 1 base, and 14 bases separated the two germline ends. The CDR3 runs 15 residues. The CDR3, as DNA: TGTGCCAGCAGCGCGGCGGGACTCTCGAACACTGAAGCTTTCTTT. This codes for CASSAAGLSNTEAFF.

The genes are TRBV7-3 and TRBJ1-6, with D maybe TRBD1 (5 bases). The CDR3 covers 15 residues. CDR1 is SGHTA, CDR2 FQGTGA, per germline. The germline V and J ends were trimmed by 2 bases and 5 bases, with 10 bases remaining between them. CDR3 nucleotides: TGTGCCAGCAGCTTACTTGGACAAAATAATTCACCCCTCCACTTT. Translated, it gives CASSLLGQNNSPLHF.

The chain is built from TRBV5-1 and TRBJ1-1, with 9 nucleotides matching TRBD1. The germline V gene has CDR1 SGHRS and CDR2 YFSETQ. The junction had 7 bases not matched to a gene; V was cut back by 3 bases and J by 4 bases. The CDR3 loop spans 15 amino acids. The CDR3, as DNA: TGCGCCAGCAGCTGGGACAGGGTCGGGGCCACTGAAGCTTTCTTT. It is translated as CASSWDRVGATEAFF.

The V gene is TRBV27, the J gene TRBJ1-2; TRBD1 is a possible D gene (6 bases). The CDR3 runs 19 residues. Germline V gene sequence: CDR1 MNHEY, CDR2 SMNVEV (reference sequence). Trimming left V 0 bases short and J 3 bases short, with 23 bases between. Here the CDR3 DNA reads TGTGCCAGCAGTTTATCCTCTTTGGGGTCGCGCAGGGGCCACTATGGCTACACCTTC. It codes for CASSLSSLGSRRGHYGYTF.

This chain connects TRBV7-6 to TRBJ2-7, with D unresolved. Germline CDR1 and CDR2: SGHVS and FNYEAQ. The ends were cut back, 5 bases at V and 3 bases at J, with 8 bases in the middle. CDR3 size: 12 residues. The DNA of the CDR3 is TGTGCCAGCAGCCTAGACTTCTACGAGCAGTACTTC. It translates to CASSLDFYEQYF.

This clone has only one observation. The rearrangement uses TRBV3-1 (or the pseudogene TRBV3-2) and TRBJ1-2; D may be TRBD1 (6 bases). The CDR3 extends over 14 amino acids. Germline loops: CDR1 LGHDT, CDR2 YNNKEL (reference sequence). The V gene lost 4 bases and the J gene lost 5 bases, with 14 bases spanning the gap. The CDR3, as DNA: TGTGCCAGCAGCCCGAGGACAGAGCTATATGGCTACACCTTC. Translation gives CASSPRTELYGYTF.

V gene TRBV7-8 combines with J gene TRBJ1-5, with D unresolved. Germline V lookup: CDR1 SGHVS, CDR2 FQNEAQ. The CDR3 is made up of 17 amino acids. The germline V and J ends were trimmed by 6 bases and 4 bases, with 22 bases remaining between them. CDR3 protein: CASSPTYQIGVNQPQHF. The CDR3 bases are TGTGCCAGCAGTCCTACCTACCAGATTGGAGTAAATCAGCCCCAGCATTTT.

This clone was seen once. The chain couples TRBV6-5 to TRBJ1-6; TRBD1 agrees at 8 bases. Trimming cost V 6 bases and J 5 bases; bases outside gene matches: 6. Germline V gives CDR1 MNHEY, CDR2 SVGAGI. The CDR3 extends over 15 amino acids. Here the CDR3 DNA reads TGTGCCAGCAGGAGACAGGGGAACAATAATTCACCCCTCCACTTT. As protein: CASRRQGNNNSPLHF.

The J gene is TRBJ1-2, the V gene TRBV5-1; D ambiguous. Germline CDR1 is SGHRS and CDR2 is YFSETQ. The CDR3 covers 15 residues. V gave up 1 base and J gave up 4 bases, with 14 bases separating them. The CDR3 coding sequence is TGCGCCAGCAGCTTGTCGACCGGAGTTGGCTATGGCTACACCTTC. Protein sequence: CASSLSTGVGYGYTF.